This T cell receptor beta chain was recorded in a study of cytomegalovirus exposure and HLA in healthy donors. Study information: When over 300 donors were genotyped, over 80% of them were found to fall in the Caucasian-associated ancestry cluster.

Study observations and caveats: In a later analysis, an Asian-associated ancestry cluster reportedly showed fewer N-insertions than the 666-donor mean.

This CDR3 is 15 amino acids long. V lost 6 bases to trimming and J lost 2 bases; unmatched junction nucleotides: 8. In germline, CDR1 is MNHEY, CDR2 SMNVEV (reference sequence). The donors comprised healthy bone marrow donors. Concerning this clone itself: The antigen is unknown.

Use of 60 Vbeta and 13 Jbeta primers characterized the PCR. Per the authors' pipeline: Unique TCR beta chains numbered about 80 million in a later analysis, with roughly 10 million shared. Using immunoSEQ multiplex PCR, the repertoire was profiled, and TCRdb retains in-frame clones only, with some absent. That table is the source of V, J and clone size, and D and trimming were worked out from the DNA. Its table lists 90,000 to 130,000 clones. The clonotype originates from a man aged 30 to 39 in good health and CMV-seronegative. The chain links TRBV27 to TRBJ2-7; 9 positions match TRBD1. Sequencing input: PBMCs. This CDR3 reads CASSLSGTGTYEQYF. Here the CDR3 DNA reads TGTGCCAGCAGCCTCTCCGGGACAGGGACCTACGAGCAGTACTTC.